This TCR beta chain was sequenced in a study of blood T cell repertoires in COVID-19. Overall study: Collection of acute and convalescent COVID-19 samples took place in the United States, Italy and Spain. Sources were T cells, B-cell-depleted T cells, or PBMCs; the material itself was cDNA or gDNA.

Recruited during active infection, patients (from Seattle) were subsequently followed longitudinally. Original processing notes: Amplifying reference gene primers gave estimates of nucleated cell counts. Sequenced by immunoSEQ multiplex PCR; TCRdb stores in-frame clones only, minus some. That table is the source of V, J and clone size, and D and trimming were worked out from the DNA. The sample contains roughly 220,000 clones, about four fifths of which appear only once. CDR3 length: 15 residues. Unmatched junction bases numbered 4, after V lost 6 bases and J lost 5 bases. The V gene's germline CDR1 is LGHNA and CDR2 YSLEER.

The rearrangement links TRBV4-3 to TRBJ2-2; 12 bases map to TRBD2. The specimen was peripheral blood. The sequence was obtained from a woman of 80 years or more with COVID-19, enrolled during active disease. This chain's CDR3 is CASSQTSGSTGELFF. CDR3 in DNA: TGCGCCAGCAGTCAGACTAGCGGGAGTACCGGGGAGCTGTTTTTT.